A single sample is the source of the 2 T cell receptor beta chains below, sequenced in a study of molecular identifiers for immune sequencing clone quantification. TCRdb analysed the PCR reads with MiXCR anew, one entry per CDR3 protein. In the table there are around 470,000 distinct CDR3 sequences, under 30% of which are singletons. Sequences were obtained from naive CD8+ T cells from blood, with Jurkat cell RNA spiked in. The subset here: FACS-sorted CD8+CD4-CCR7+CD45RA+ naive T cells. All receptors come from a human donor in good health. Some libraries in this study had Jurkat cell RNA spiked in.

This clonotype was counted a single time. A much more abundant neighbour one base away suggests this may be a read error. The chain links TRBV14 to TRBJ1-6, with 7 bases matching TRBD1. CDR3 size: 15 residues. Per the germline V gene, CDR1 is SGHDN and CDR2 is FVKESK. As DNA, the CDR3 is TGTGCCAGCAGCCACAGTTGGGACAGTAATTCATCCCTCCACTTT. Encoded protein: CASSHSWDSNSSLHF.

A word on this clonotype: At one end, the junction sequence differs from germline, possibly due to a read error. The rearrangement uses TRBV5-3 and TRBJ2-5; D may be TRBD1 (6 bases). TRBV5-3 is an ORF, and what it does is uncertain. The CDR3 covers 12 residues. CDR3 in DNA: TGTGCCAGCAGCCAGGACAGAGAGACCCAGCACTTC. Encoded protein: CASSQDRETQHF.